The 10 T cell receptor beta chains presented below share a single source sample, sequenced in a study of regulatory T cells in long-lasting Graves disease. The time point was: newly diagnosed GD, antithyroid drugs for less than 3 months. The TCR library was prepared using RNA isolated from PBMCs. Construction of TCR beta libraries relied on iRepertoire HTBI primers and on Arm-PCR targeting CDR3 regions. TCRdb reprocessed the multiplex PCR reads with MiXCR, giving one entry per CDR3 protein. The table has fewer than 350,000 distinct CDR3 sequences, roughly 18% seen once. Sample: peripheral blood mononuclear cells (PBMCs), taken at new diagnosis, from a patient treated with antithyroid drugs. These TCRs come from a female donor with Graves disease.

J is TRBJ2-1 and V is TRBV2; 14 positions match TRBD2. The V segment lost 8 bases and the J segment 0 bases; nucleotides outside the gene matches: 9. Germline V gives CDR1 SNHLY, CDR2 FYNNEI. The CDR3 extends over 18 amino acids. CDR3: CASDGTSGRSGSYNEQFF. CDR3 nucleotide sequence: TGTGCCAGCGACGGGACTAGCGGGAGAAGCGGCTCCTACAATGAGCAGTTCTTC.

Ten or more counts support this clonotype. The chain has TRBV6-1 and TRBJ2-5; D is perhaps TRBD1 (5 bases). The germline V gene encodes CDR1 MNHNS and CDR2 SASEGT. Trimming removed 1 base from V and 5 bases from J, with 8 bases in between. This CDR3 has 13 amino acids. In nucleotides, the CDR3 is TGTGCCAGCAGTGAAGGGACATGGGAGACCCAGTACTTC. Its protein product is CASSEGTWETQYF.

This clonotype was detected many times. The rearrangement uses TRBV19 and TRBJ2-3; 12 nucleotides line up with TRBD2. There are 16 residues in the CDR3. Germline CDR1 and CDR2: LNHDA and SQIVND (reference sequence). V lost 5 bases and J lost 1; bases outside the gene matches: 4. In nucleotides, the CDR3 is TGTGCCAGTAGTGCCGCTAGCGGGAGGGGCACAGATACGCAGTATTTT. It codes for CASSAASGRGTDTQYF.

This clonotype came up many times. CDR3 DNA sequence: TGTGCCAGCAGTCCCCCCCTAACGGGAGGAGAGACCCAGTACTTC. Its translation: CASSPPLTGGETQYF. The gene calls are TRBV28 and TRBJ2-5; 7 nucleotides line up with TRBD2. Germline trimming cut 5 bases from V and 4 bases from J; bases unmatched to any gene: 10. CDR1 MDHEN and CDR2 SYDVKM come from the germline V gene. This CDR3 region has 15 residues.

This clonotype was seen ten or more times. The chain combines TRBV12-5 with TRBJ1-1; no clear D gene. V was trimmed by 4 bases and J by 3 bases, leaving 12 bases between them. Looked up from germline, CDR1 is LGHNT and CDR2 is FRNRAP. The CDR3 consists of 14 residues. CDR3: CASGSLSWDTEAFF. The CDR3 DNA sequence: TGTGCTAGTGGTTCGTTGTCGTGGGACACTGAAGCTTTCTTT.

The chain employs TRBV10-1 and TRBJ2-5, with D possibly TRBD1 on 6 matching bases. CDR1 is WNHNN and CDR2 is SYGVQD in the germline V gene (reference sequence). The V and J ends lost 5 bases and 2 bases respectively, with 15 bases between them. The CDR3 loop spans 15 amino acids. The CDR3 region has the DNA TGCGCCAGCAGTTCGGACCCTCAGGGGCAAGAGACCCAGTACTTC. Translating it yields CASSSDPQGQETQYF.

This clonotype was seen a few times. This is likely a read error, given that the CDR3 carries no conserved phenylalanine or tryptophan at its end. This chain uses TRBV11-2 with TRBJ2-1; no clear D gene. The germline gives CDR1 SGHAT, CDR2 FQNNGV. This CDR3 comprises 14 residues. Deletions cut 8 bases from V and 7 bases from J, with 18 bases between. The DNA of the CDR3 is TGTGCCAGCTCACCACCGGAAATGGGTAATGAGCAGTTCCTC. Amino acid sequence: CASSPPEMGNEQFL.

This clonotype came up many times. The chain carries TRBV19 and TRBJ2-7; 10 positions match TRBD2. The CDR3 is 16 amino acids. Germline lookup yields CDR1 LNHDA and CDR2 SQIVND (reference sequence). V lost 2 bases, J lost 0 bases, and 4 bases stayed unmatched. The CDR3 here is CASSISGTSVSYEQYF. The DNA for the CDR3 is TGTGCCAGTAGTATATCCGGGACTAGCGTCTCCTACGAGCAGTACTTC.

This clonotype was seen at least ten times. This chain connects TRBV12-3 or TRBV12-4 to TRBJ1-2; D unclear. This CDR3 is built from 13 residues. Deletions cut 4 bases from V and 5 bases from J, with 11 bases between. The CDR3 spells CASSSVTGYGYTF. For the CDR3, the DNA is TGTGCCAGCAGTTCTGTAACTGGGTATGGCTACACCTTC.

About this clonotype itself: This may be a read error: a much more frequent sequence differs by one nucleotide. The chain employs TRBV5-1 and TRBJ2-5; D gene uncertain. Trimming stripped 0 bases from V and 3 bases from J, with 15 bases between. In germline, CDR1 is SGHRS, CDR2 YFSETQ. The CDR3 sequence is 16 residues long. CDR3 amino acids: CASSLGSSESKETQYF. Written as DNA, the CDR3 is TGCGCCAGCAGCTTGGGATCGTCGGAAAGCAAAGAGACCCAGTACTTC.